This T cell receptor (beta chain) stems from a study of T cells after yellow fever vaccination. This clonotype came up many times. Its target is not known. Points from the study as a whole: Reappearance after the booster was seen for most primary-vaccination clones, at 95% to 97% CD4 and roughly 90% CD8. Weaker, the secondary response had a peak occurring faster, on day 5 versus 15.

It was through 5'RACE template switching that TCR cDNA was made, with a universal primer site and UMIs added. A single record per CDR3 protein comes from TCRdb applying MiXCR to the 5' RACE reads. The sample lists about 630,000 distinct CDR3 sequences; roughly an eighth were seen once. Trimming stripped 3 bases from V and 5 bases from J, with 10 bases between. In germline, CDR1 is SGHVS, CDR2 FQNEAQ. The CDR3 is 13 amino acids. The chain combines TRBV7-8 with TRBJ2-5; D is unclear. The specimen comprised PBMCs, sampled on the day of the yellow fever booster vaccination. This sequence was found in a man aged 30-40 years who received the YFV17D yellow fever vaccine. CDR3 loop: CASSLPGWETQYF. The CDR3 nucleotides read TGTGCCAGCAGCTTGCCTGGTTGGGAGACCCAGTACTTC. Full variable domain (outside the CDR3, taken from reference TRBV7-8 and TRBJ2-5): GAGVSQSPRYKVAKRGQDVALRCDPISGHVSLFWYQQALGQGPEFLTYFQNEAQLDKSGLPSDRFFAERPEGSVSTLKIQRTQQEDSAVYLCASSLPGWETQYFGPGTRLLVL.